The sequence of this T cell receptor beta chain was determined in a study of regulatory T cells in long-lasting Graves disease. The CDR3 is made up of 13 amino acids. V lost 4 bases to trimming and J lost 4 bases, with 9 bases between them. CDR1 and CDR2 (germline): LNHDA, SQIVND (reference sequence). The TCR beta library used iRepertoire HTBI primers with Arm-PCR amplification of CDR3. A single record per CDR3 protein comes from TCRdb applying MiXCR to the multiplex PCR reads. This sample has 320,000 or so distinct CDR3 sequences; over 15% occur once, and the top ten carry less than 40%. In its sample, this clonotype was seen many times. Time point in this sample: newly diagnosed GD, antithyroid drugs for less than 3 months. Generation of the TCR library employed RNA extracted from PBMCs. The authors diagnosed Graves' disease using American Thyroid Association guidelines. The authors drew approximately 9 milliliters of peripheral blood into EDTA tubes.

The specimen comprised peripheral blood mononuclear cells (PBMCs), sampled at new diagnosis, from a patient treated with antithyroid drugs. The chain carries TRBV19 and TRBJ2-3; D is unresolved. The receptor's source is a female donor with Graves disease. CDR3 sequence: CASSTRDADTQYF. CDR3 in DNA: TGTGCCAGTAGTACCCGCGACGCAGATACGCAGTATTTT.